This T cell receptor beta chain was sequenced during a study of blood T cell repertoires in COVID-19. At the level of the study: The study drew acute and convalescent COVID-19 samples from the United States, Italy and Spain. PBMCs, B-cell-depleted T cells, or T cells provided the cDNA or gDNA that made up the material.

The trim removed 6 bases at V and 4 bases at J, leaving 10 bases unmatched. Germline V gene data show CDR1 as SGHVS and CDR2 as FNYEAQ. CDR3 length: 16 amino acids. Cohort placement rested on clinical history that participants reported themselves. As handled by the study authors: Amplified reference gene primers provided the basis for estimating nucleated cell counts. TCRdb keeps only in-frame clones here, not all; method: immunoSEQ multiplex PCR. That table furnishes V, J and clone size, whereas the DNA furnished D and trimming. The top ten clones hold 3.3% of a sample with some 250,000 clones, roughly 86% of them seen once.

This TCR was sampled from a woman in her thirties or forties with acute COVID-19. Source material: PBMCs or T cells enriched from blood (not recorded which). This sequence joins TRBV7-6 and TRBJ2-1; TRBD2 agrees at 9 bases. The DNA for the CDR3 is TGTGCCAGCAGTCCAACAAGCGGGAGGTTATACAATGAGCAGTTCTTC. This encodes CASSPTSGRLYNEQFF.